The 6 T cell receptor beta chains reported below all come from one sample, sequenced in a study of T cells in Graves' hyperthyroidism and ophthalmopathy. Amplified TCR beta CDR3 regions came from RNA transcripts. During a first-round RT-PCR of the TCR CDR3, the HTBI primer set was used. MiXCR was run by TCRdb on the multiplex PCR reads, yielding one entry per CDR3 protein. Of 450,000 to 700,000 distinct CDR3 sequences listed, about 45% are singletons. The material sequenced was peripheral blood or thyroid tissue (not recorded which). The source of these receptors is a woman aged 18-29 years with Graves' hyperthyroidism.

This chain's CDR3 is CASSSPGQGYTF. For the CDR3, the DNA is TGTGCCAGTAGTAGTCCGGGACAGGGCTACACCTTC. The chain has TRBV19 and TRBJ1-2; TRBD1 aligns across 7 bases. The CDR3 length is 12 residues. The germline V gene encodes CDR1 LNHDA and CDR2 SQIVND (reference sequence). The J segment lost 8 bases and the V segment lost 4 bases, leaving 4 bases of the junction unmatched.

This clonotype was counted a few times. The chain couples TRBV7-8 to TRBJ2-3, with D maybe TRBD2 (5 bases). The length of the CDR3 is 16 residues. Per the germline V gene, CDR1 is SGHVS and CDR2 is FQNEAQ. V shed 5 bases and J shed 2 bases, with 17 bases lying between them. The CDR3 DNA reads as TGTGCCAGCAGCCCCGCATGGGCGGGTGTCACAGATACGCAGTATTTT. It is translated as CASSPAWAGVTDTQYF.

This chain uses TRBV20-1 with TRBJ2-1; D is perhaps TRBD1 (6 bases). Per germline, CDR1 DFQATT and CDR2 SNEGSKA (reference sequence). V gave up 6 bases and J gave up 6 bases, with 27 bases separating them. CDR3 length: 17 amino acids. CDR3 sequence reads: CSATPSPGTGHRNEQFF. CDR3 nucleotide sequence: TGCAGTGCCACACCATCACCGGGAACAGGGCACCGCAATGAGCAGTTCTTC.

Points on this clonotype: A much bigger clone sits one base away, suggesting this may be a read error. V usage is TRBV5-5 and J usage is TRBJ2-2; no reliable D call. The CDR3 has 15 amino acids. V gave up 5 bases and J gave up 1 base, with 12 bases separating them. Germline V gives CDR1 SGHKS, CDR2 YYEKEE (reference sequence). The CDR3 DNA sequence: TGTGCCAGCAGTGCGAGAGGCGGGAACACCGGGGAGCTGTTTTTT. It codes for CASSARGGNTGELFF.

The CDR3 protein is CASSADRGVNQPQHF. The CDR3 DNA is TGTGCCAGCAGCGCGGACAGGGGTGTCAATCAGCCCCAGCATTTT. The rearrangement links TRBV2 to TRBJ1-5; TRBD1 matches 9 bases. CDR3 length equals 15 residues. The junction had 6 bases not matched to a gene; V was cut back by 6 bases and J by 3 bases. The germline gives CDR1 SNHLY, CDR2 FYNNEI.

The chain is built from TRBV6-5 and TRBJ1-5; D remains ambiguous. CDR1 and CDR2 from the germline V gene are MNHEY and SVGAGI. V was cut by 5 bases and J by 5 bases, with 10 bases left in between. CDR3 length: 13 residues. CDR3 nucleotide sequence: TGTGCCAGCAGTGTGACTCATGATCAGCCCCAGCATTTT. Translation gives CASSVTHDQPQHF.